The 32 T cell receptor beta chains given below trace back to one sample, sequenced in a study of vaccination and CD4 T cells after COVID-19. The Oncomine TCR Beta short-read assay generated sequence data from the DNA of cultured CD4+ T cells. TCRdb reprocessed the PCR reads via MiXCR and lists one record per CDR3 protein. The sample lists 4,000 to 5,000 distinct CDR3 sequences; roughly two thirds were seen once. Their antigens remain unidentified. Treatment defined: approximately nine-day PBMC culture with coronavirus spike peptide pools or control peptides (ViraFEST assay). CD4+ T lymphocytes from the unexposed donor were collected before the COVID-19 pandemic (2011-2018). Sequencing was performed on CD4+ T cells from blood, cultured in vitro. These receptors were taken from a human donor in good health.

The chain has TRBV12-3 or TRBV12-4 and TRBJ2-7; D is undetermined. The CDR3 is 12 amino acids. Trimming removed 2 bases from V and 3 bases from J, with 5 bases in between. As DNA, the CDR3 is TGTGCCAGCAGTTTACGAGGCTACGAGCAGTACTTC. Amino acids: CASSLRGYEQYF.

As to this clonotype: Likely a read error: the CDR3 ends without its conserved phenylalanine or tryptophan. The chain couples TRBV27 to TRBJ1-2; D is unclear. Trimming took off 7 bases at V and 4 bases at J, with 19 bases between the two ends. CDR1 and CDR2 from the germline V gene are MNHEY and SMNVEV (reference sequence). The CDR3 length is 15 residues. CDR3 sequence (DNA): TGTGCCAGCAAGGAAAGCGGCCTAGGCAGCTATGGCTACACCTCC. It encodes CASKESGLGSYGYTS.

Concerning this clonotype: A junction end diverges from the germline sequence, so it may reflect a read error. The rearrangement links TRBV7-6 to TRBJ2-5, with TRBD2 identical over 14 bases. CDR1 and CDR2 from the germline V gene are SGHVS and FNYEAQ. The CDR3 loop spans 17 amino acids. The CDR3 bases are TGTGTCAGCAGCCGAGCCGGGACTAGCGGGAGACAAGAGACCCAGTACTTC. This codes for CVSSRAGTSGRQETQYF.

This chain connects TRBV28 to TRBJ1-6; 9 nucleotides align to TRBD1. Germline V gene sequence: CDR1 MDHEN, CDR2 SYDVKM. V gave up 5 bases and J gave up 8 bases; unmatched junction bases: 4. This CDR3 has 14 residues. Here the CDR3 DNA reads TGTGCCAGCAGTCCCGGGACAGGGTATTCACCCCTCCACTTT. This encodes CASSPGTGYSPLHF.

J is TRBJ1-2 and V is TRBV2, with no clear D. This CDR3 is built from 13 residues. Germline-derived CDR1 and CDR2 are SNHLY and FYNNEI. V was shortened by 11 bases and J by 5 bases, with 18 bases between the two germline ends. The CDR3 here is CAGTPGQAYGYTF. CDR3 sequence (DNA): TGTGCCGGCACTCCCGGGCAGGCTTATGGCTACACCTTC.

The chain couples TRBV27 to TRBJ1-2; possibly TRBD1 for D (6 bases). There are 13 residues in the CDR3. Trimming stripped 6 bases from V and 8 bases from J, with 16 bases between. The germline gives CDR1 MNHEY, CDR2 SMNVEV (reference sequence). The CDR3 spells CASSSPGARGYTF. CDR3 DNA: TGTGCCAGCAGCTCCCCGGGGGCAAGAGGCTACACCTTC.

This clonotype was observed a few times. This chain links TRBV7-2 with TRBJ1-5; D unresolved. Germline V gene data show CDR1 as SGHTA and CDR2 as FQGNSA. V lost 0 bases and J lost 2, with 5 bases in between. This CDR3 is 14 amino acids long. In DNA form, the CDR3 reads TGTGCCAGCAGCTTAGCCCTGGGCAATCAGCCCCAGCATTTT. Protein sequence: CASSLALGNQPQHF.

V and J are TRBV6-5 and TRBJ2-2, with D possibly called TRBD1 or TRBD2 (7 bases each). This CDR3 spans 18 amino acids. V lost 1 base to trimming and J lost 3 bases, with 18 bases between them. Germline lookup yields CDR1 MNHEY and CDR2 SVGAGI. In DNA, the CDR3 is TGTGCCAGCAGTTACTTGGGAGGGGGCGGCGGTGACACCGGGGAGCTGTTTTTT. It yields the protein CASSYLGGGGGDTGELFF.

This clonotype was detected a few times. Written as DNA, the CDR3 is TGTGCCAGCAGTGAATATACCAACTATGGCTACACCTTC. This gives the protein CASSEYTNYGYTF. The chain is built from TRBV25-1 and TRBJ1-2; D ambiguous. V lost 0 bases to trimming and J lost 2 bases, with 4 bases between them. Germline values: CDR1 MGHDK, CDR2 SYGVNS. The CDR3 runs 13 residues.

DNA for the CDR3: TGTGCCAGCAGCCCCGGGACAGGCAATAATGAGCAGTTCTTC. Amino acids: CASSPGTGNNEQFF. This sequence joins TRBV7-2 and TRBJ2-1, with TRBD1 matching 8 bases. The CDR3 loop spans 14 amino acids. Trimming cost V 5 bases and J 7 bases; bases outside gene matches: 7. The germline gives CDR1 SGHTA, CDR2 FQGNSA.

V and J are TRBV7-9 and TRBJ1-5, with 11 bases fitting TRBD1. The CDR3 is 18 residues long. The V gene's germline CDR1 is SEHNR and CDR2 FQNEAQ (reference sequence). J lost 5 bases, V lost 1 base, and 10 bases had no gene match. CDR3 bases: TGTGCCAGCAGCTTAGGGACCGGGACAGGGGGAATCGATCAGCCCCAGCATTTT. This codes for CASSLGTGTGGIDQPQHF. The variable domain in full, completed from reference TRBV7-9 and TRBJ1-5, reads DTGVSQNPRHKITKRGQNVTFRCDPISEHNRLYWYRQTLGQGPEFLTYFQNEAQLEKSRLLSDRFSAERPKGSFSTLEIQRTEQGDSAMYLCASSLGTGTGGIDQPQHFGDGTRLSIL.

V usage is TRBV29-1 and J usage is TRBJ2-7; D is tentatively TRBD1 or TRBD2 (5 bases each). Germline V gives CDR1 SQVTM, CDR2 ANQGSEA. V lost 6 bases, J lost 2 bases, and 17 bases lay in between. The CDR3 has 14 residues. CDR3 DNA sequence: TGCAGCGTGGCCGGGACCCCCGCAACCTACGAGCAGTACTTC. Its translation is CSVAGTPATYEQYF.

This clonotype was recorded a few times. The rearrangement links TRBV20-1 to TRBJ1-1; 9 bases are a match to TRBD1. Germline trimming cut 6 bases from V and 4 bases from J; bases unmatched to any gene: 9. The CDR3 has 14 amino acids. CDR1 and CDR2 (germline): DFQATT, SNEGSKA (reference sequence). CDR3 DNA sequence: TGCAGTGCCCAACCTACAGGGGGCGGCACTGAAGCTTTCTTT. Its protein product is CSAQPTGGGTEAFF.

The sample holds a few counts of this clonotype. The chain employs TRBV20-1 and TRBJ1-2, with no clear D. The ends were cut back, 0 bases at V and 2 bases at J, with 7 bases in the middle. The CDR3 has 13 residues. CDR1 and CDR2 from the germline V gene are DFQATT and SNEGSKA (reference sequence). CDR3 sequence: CSARDQRNYGYTF. CDR3 in DNA: TGCAGTGCTAGAGATCAGCGCAACTATGGCTACACCTTC.

Only one count was recorded for this clonotype. The rearrangement joins TRBV27 to TRBJ2-5, with TRBD1 matching over 10 bases. The CDR3 totals 18 residues. Losses at the gene ends were 6 bases for V and 2 bases for J; bases not matched to a gene: 15. Germline lookup yields CDR1 MNHEY and CDR2 SMNVEV (reference sequence). CDR3 nucleotide sequence: TGTGCCAGCAGCCTACTGACAGGGGGCGCAGGAGGTCAAGAGACCCAGTACTTC. Protein product: CASSLLTGGAGGQETQYF.

V gene TRBV20-1 combines with J gene TRBJ1-5; no reliable D call. V dropped 0 bases and J dropped 6 bases, with 12 bases sitting between them. Germline V gives CDR1 DFQATT, CDR2 SNEGSKA (reference sequence). The CDR3 runs to 14 residues. CDR3: CSARDRWGLQPQHF. As DNA, the CDR3 is TGCAGTGCTAGAGATCGATGGGGTCTTCAGCCCCAGCATTTT.

This clonotype was recorded only once. V is TRBV12-3 or TRBV12-4 and J is TRBJ1-6; D is unclear. The V end lost 0 bases, the J end lost 9 bases, and 9 bases lay between the germline ends. This CDR3 has 14 residues. In DNA form, the CDR3 reads TGTGCCAGCAGTTTAGCCCGGAGGGCTTCACCCCTCCACTTT. Protein sequence: CASSLARRASPLHF.

The chain recombines TRBV24-1 with TRBJ2-1; 7 nucleotides line up with TRBD2. CDR3 length: 16 residues. Germline CDR1 reads KGHDR; CDR2 reads SFDVKD. Germline trimming cut 3 bases from V and 0 bases from J; bases unmatched to any gene: 4. CDR3 nucleotide sequence: TGTGCCACCAGTGATACTAGCGAGCCCTCCTACAATGAGCAGTTCTTC. Translation gives CATSDTSEPSYNEQFF.

This clonotype was seen once. The V and J genes are TRBV19 and TRBJ1-5; perhaps TRBD1 as D (5 bases). CDR1 is LNHDA, CDR2 SQIVND, per germline (reference sequence). The V gene lost 7 bases and the J gene lost 5 bases, with 21 bases spanning the gap. This CDR3 region has 16 residues. In DNA form, the CDR3 reads TGTGCCAGTACCCCTTCCACCGGGGGGACCTATCAGCCCCAGCATTTT. The encoded protein is CASTPSTGGTYQPQHF.

The table lists this clonotype with a few counts. This chain joins TRBV15 and TRBJ1-2; D gene uncertain. This CDR3 contains 16 residues. The germline CDR1 and CDR2 sequences are LNHNV and YYDKDF (reference sequence). Trimming took off 2 bases at V and 3 bases at J, with 16 bases between the two ends. CDR3 in DNA: TGTGCCACCAGCAGACCTCAGGTACGCCGGGACTATGGCTACACCTTC. Protein sequence: CATSRPQVRRDYGYTF.

This clonotype showed up just a few times. The rearrangement links TRBV7-6 to TRBJ1-1, with D possibly TRBD1 on 5 matching bases. CDR1 SGHVS and CDR2 FNYEAQ come from the germline V gene. The CDR3 runs 13 residues. V gave up 1 base and J gave up 9 bases, with 12 bases separating them. The CDR3, as DNA: TGTGCCAGCAGCTTAGGTCAAGGGGAGCAAGCTTTCTTT. Its translation is CASSLGQGEQAFF.

The chain combines TRBV7-2 with TRBJ2-4; 7 bases are shared with TRBD1. This CDR3 comprises 16 residues. The V segment lost 1 base and the J segment 4 bases; nucleotides outside the gene matches: 7. The V gene's germline CDR1 is SGHTA and CDR2 FQGNSA. Here the CDR3 DNA reads TGTGCCAGCAGCTTAGGGGGTATGGGACAGAAAAACATTCAGTACTTC. It specifies CASSLGGMGQKNIQYF.

The gene calls are TRBV20-1 and TRBJ2-2; weak D call: TRBD2 (6 bases). This CDR3 spans 12 amino acids. Looked up from germline, CDR1 is DFQATT and CDR2 is SNEGSKA (reference sequence). The DNA for the CDR3 is TGCAGAGAAGCGGGTGGCACTGGGGAGCTGTTTTTT. It translates to CREAGGTGELFF.

The chain joins TRBV5-6 to TRBJ1-5; D unresolved. CDR3 length: 12 residues. Between the trimmed V and J ends, which lost 4 bases and 10 bases, there was a span of 12 bases. Germline V gene lookup returns CDR1 SGHDT and CDR2 YYEEEE. In DNA, the CDR3 is TGTGCCAGCAGCGCCCGGGTTCATCCCCAGCATTTT. Translating gives CASSARVHPQHF.

This chain uses TRBV5-1 with TRBJ2-1; 10 positions agree with TRBD2. The CDR3 is 19 residues long. J gave up 6 bases and V 0 bases, and 15 bases lay outside the gene matches. Per the germline V gene, CDR1 is SGHRS and CDR2 is YFSETQ. CDR3 DNA sequence: TGCGCCAGCAGCTTGGAGGGGCCTAGCGGGAGCCGGTGGGGCAATGAGCAGTTCTTC. This sequence encodes CASSLEGPSGSRWGNEQFF.

The chain carries TRBV7-8 and TRBJ1-3, with D possibly being TRBD1 (6 bases). The CDR3 has 16 amino acids. Trimming took off 1 base at V and 0 bases at J, with 10 bases between the two ends. The germline CDR1 and CDR2 sequences are SGHVS and FQNEAQ. The CDR3 reads CASSLVGAGSGNTIYF. The CDR3 DNA follows: TGTGCCAGCAGCTTAGTGGGGGCGGGCTCTGGAAACACCATATATTTT.

The J gene is TRBJ1-5, the V gene TRBV20-1, with 7 bases identical to TRBD1. The germline gives CDR1 DFQATT, CDR2 SNEGSKA (reference sequence). CDR3 length: 14 amino acids. The ends lost 6 bases at V and 3 bases at J; junction bases unmatched: 8. The CDR3 loop reads CSAKRQGVNQPQHF. In DNA, the CDR3 is TGCAGTGCCAAGAGACAGGGAGTCAATCAGCCCCAGCATTTT.

V is TRBV29-1 and J is TRBJ2-5, with 7 bases aligning to TRBD1. Losses at the gene ends were 6 bases for V and 2 bases for J; bases not matched to a gene: 12. Per the germline V gene, CDR1 is SQVTM and CDR2 is ANQGSEA. This CDR3 region has 15 residues. CDR3 residues: CSVVYWDREQETQYF. The CDR3 coding sequence is TGCAGCGTCGTATATTGGGACAGAGAGCAAGAGACCCAGTACTTC.

DNA for the CDR3: TGTGCCAGCAGTTCCGTAGCGGGAGGGCGTACCGGGGAGCTGTTTTTT. This codes for CASSSVAGGRTGELFF. The chain employs TRBV7-2 and TRBJ2-2; TRBD2 matches at 11 bases. This CDR3 is built from 16 residues. Germline V gene sequence: CDR1 SGHTA, CDR2 FQGNSA. With 6 bases clipped from V and 5 bases from J, the junction kept 8 bases outside the gene matches.

V is TRBV6-1 and J is TRBJ2-7; 11 nucleotides align to TRBD1. The junction had 13 bases not matched to a gene; V was cut back by 6 bases and J by 12 bases. The germline gives CDR1 MNHNS, CDR2 SASEGT. CDR3 length equals 14 residues. The CDR3 DNA sequence: TGTGCCAGCAGGGGTCCGAGGGACAGGGGGGAGTGGTACTTC. Residues: CASRGPRDRGEWYF.

A few counts support this clonotype. The chain recombines TRBV7-9 with TRBJ2-4; D tentatively fits TRBD1 or TRBD2 (5 bases each). Germline-derived CDR1 and CDR2 are SEHNR and FQNEAQ (reference sequence). Deletions cut 0 bases from V and 6 bases from J, with 9 bases between. The CDR3 is 14 amino acids. The CDR3 region is CASSLAAGRNIQYF. The CDR3 DNA reads TGTGCCAGCAGCTTAGCGGCAGGGAGAAACATTCAGTACTTC.

The rearrangement joins TRBV19 to TRBJ1-6, with D perhaps TRBD1 (6 bases). Germline CDR1 and CDR2: LNHDA and SQIVND (reference sequence). The CDR3 is 14 residues long. Between the trimmed V and J ends, which lost 6 bases and 5 bases, there was a span of 11 bases. Here the CDR3 DNA reads TGTGCCAGTAGCCGGACAGCAGATAATTCACCCCTCCACTTT. Its protein product is CASSRTADNSPLHF.